The 21 T cell receptor beta chains below all came from one sample that was sequenced in a study of blood T cell repertoires in COVID-19. TCRdb keeps only in-frame clones here, not all; method: immunoSEQ multiplex PCR. Of 9,500 to 15,000 clones in the sample, roughly 73% were seen once. Sequencing used peripheral blood. The receptors stem from a human donor in a cohort sampled during active COVID-19.

This rearrangement joins TRBV4-3 to TRBJ2-1, with 7 bases that match TRBD2. The CDR3 consists of 14 residues. The V segment lost 0 bases and the J segment 12 bases; nucleotides outside the gene matches: 8. CDR1 and CDR2 (germline): LGHNA, YSLEER. The DNA for the CDR3 is TGCGCCAGCAGCCAAGACGGCCAGCGGGGAAGGCAGTTCTTC. The encoded protein is CASSQDGQRGRQFF.

The chain employs TRBV7-9 and TRBJ2-7; 16 bases map to TRBD2. The V gene's germline CDR1 is SEHNR and CDR2 FQNEAQ (reference sequence). Trimming at V came to 4 bases and at J to 5 bases, leaving 11 bases not matched to a gene. The CDR3 runs to 18 residues. The CDR3 bases are TGTGCCAGCAGCTCTCCGGGACTAGCGGGAGGGCGGGGGGACGAGCAGTACTTC. Translated, it gives CASSSPGLAGGRGDEQYF.

V gene TRBV12-3 or TRBV12-4 combines with J gene TRBJ2-7; 7 bases agree with TRBD1. V dropped 7 bases and J dropped 3; count of bases not matched to a gene: 6. The CDR3 extends over 13 amino acids. CDR3 sequence reads: CASNPGQNYEQYF. CDR3 bases: TGTGCCAGCAACCCGGGACAGAACTACGAGCAGTACTTC.

The V and J genes are TRBV7-9 and TRBJ2-7, with D possibly TRBD1 on 6 matching bases. The germline gives CDR1 SEHNR, CDR2 FQNEAQ (reference sequence). V dropped 1 base and J dropped 3 bases, with 16 bases sitting between them. This CDR3 contains 16 residues. The CDR3 DNA reads TGTGCCAGCAGCTTAGTGGCCAGGGGAAGAGACTACGAGCAGTACTTC. As protein: CASSLVARGRDYEQYF.

This clone was seen more than once but under ten times. CDR3 DNA: TGTGCCAGCAGCCCTCTGAAAATTAGCGGGGGGAATGAGCAGTTCTTC. It is translated as CASSPLKISGGNEQFF. V usage is TRBV28 and J usage is TRBJ2-1, with 10 bases lining up with TRBD2. Germline-derived CDR1 and CDR2 are MDHEN and SYDVKM. CDR3 length equals 16 residues. Losses at the gene ends were 6 bases for V and 7 bases for J; bases not matched to a gene: 12.

This rearrangement joins TRBV19 to TRBJ2-1; 7 positions match TRBD1. There are 15 residues in the CDR3. From germline, CDR1 is LNHDA and CDR2 SQIVND (reference sequence). After removal of 4 bases from V and 2 bases from J, the junction contained 5 bases not matched to a gene. The DNA for the CDR3 is TGTGCCAGTAGTAACGACAGGGCCCCCTACAATGAGCAGTTCTTC. This sequence encodes CASSNDRAPYNEQFF.

This clone has only a few counts. The rearrangement joins TRBV21-1 to TRBJ1-4; the table's D call TRBD1 went unverified against the DNA. TRBV21-1 constitutes a pseudogene. This CDR3 comprises 18 residues. The CDR3, as DNA: TGTGCCAGCAGCAAAGAGGGACAGAGTGATGCAACTAATGAAAAACTGTTTTTT. Translated: CASSKEGQSDATNEKLFF.

This chain uses TRBV7-9 with TRBJ1-2; TRBD1 is a possible D gene (5 bases). Germline V gene sequence: CDR1 SEHNR, CDR2 FQNEAQ (reference sequence). V was cut by 1 base and J by 5 bases, with 14 bases left in between. The CDR3 runs to 15 residues. This CDR3 is CASSLEYQGPYGYTF. CDR3 DNA: TGTGCCAGCAGCTTAGAGTACCAGGGCCCTTATGGCTACACCTTC.

This CDR3 reads CATSGKDRGQNEQFF. Written as DNA, the CDR3 is TGTGCCACCAGTGGCAAGGACAGGGGGCAGAATGAGCAGTTCTTC. The chain is built from TRBV24-1 and TRBJ2-1, with 11 bases identical to TRBD1. Per the germline V gene, CDR1 is KGHDR and CDR2 is SFDVKD. The V and J ends lost 5 bases and 7 bases, in that order; junction bases with no gene match: 6. This CDR3 comprises 15 residues.

This chain's CDR3 is CASSEGGAGGNLYEQYF. The CDR3 nucleotides are TGTGCCAGCAGTGAAGGGGGAGCGGGGGGGAATCTCTACGAGCAGTACTTC. The chain has TRBV2 and TRBJ2-7; 10 nucleotides align to TRBD2. V dropped 1 base and J dropped 3; count of bases not matched to a gene: 9. Germline V lookup: CDR1 SNHLY, CDR2 FYNNEI. The length of the CDR3 is 17 residues.

The table lists this clone with a few counts. The V call is TRBV9, the J call TRBJ2-2; TRBD1 agrees at 9 bases. This CDR3 comprises 15 residues. From germline, CDR1 is SGDLS and CDR2 YYNGEE. Trimming cost V 3 bases and J 4 bases; bases outside gene matches: 4. The chain's CDR3 is CASSAQTGGTGELFF. The DNA of the CDR3 is TGTGCCAGCAGCGCCCAGACAGGGGGCACCGGGGAGCTGTTTTTT. Supplemented by reference TRBV9 and TRBJ2-2, the full variable domain reads DSGVTQTPKHLITATGQRVTLRCSPRSGDLSVYWYQQSLDQGLQFLIQYYNGEERAKGNILERFSAQQFPDLHSELNLSSLELGDSALYFCASSAQTGGTGELFFGEGSRLTVL.

This clone came up a few times. The V call is TRBV27, the J call TRBJ1-3; 9 bases agree with TRBD1. CDR3 length: 14 amino acids. Germline CDR1 MNHEY, CDR2 SMNVEV (reference sequence). Unmatched junction bases numbered 1, after V lost 6 bases and J lost 1 base. The CDR3 DNA follows: TGTGCCAGCAGGGGGACAGGGTCTGGAAACACCATATATTTT. Protein product: CASRGTGSGNTIYF.

Relative to its sample, this clone is medium-sized. J is TRBJ1-1 and V is TRBV5-4; 7 bases fit TRBD1. There are 15 residues in the CDR3. From germline, CDR1 is SGHNT and CDR2 YYREEE (reference sequence). Germline trimming cut 5 bases from V and 1 base from J; bases unmatched to any gene: 8. The CDR3 is CASSPPRQGNTEAFF. The CDR3 DNA is TGTGCCAGCAGTCCACCTCGACAGGGGAACACTGAAGCTTTCTTT.

V is TRBV10-2 and J is TRBJ2-7; 11 bases are shared with TRBD1. The CDR3 contains 16 residues. The germline gives CDR1 WSHSY, CDR2 SAAADI. Trimming cost V 6 bases and J 2 bases; bases outside gene matches: 9. The CDR3 sequence is CASSERGGQGAYEQYF. The CDR3 bases are TGCGCCAGCAGCGAACGGGGGGGACAGGGGGCCTACGAGCAGTACTTC.

The chain combines TRBV28 with TRBJ2-7; a weak D match, TRBD2 (5 bases). Germline lookup yields CDR1 MDHEN and CDR2 SYDVKM. Trimming cost V 7 bases and J 4 bases, with 14 bases left between them. The CDR3 has 13 residues. As DNA, the CDR3 is TGTGCCAGCACCACGGGGTCCTCATACGAGCAGTACTTC. Its protein product is CASTTGSSYEQYF.

The chain links TRBV9 to TRBJ2-3; 11 positions agree with TRBD2. Trimming cost V 4 bases and J 4 bases; bases outside gene matches: 8. CDR1 and CDR2 (germline): SGDLS, YYNGEE. CDR3 length: 16 residues. The CDR3 DNA follows: TGTGCCAGCAGCCCAATAGCGGGGGGGCTCTCAGATACGCAGTATTTT. Translation gives CASSPIAGGLSDTQYF.

The chain combines TRBV24-1 with TRBJ2-2; D is undetermined. This CDR3 has 13 residues. Germline loops: CDR1 KGHDR, CDR2 SFDVKD. Trimming stripped 7 bases from V and 6 bases from J, with 11 bases between. The CDR3 sequence: CATSIDRAGELFF. The CDR3, as DNA: TGTGCCACCAGCATAGACCGGGCCGGGGAGCTGTTTTTT.

The chain combines TRBV24-1 with TRBJ2-3; D is unclear. V was pared by 3 bases and J by 2 bases, with 5 bases between. The CDR3 is 13 residues long. Germline V lookup: CDR1 KGHDR, CDR2 SFDVKD. The CDR3 bases are TGTGCCACCAGTGATGTATCCACAGATACGCAGTATTTT. Translation gives CATSDVSTDTQYF.

The V gene is TRBV6-5, the J gene TRBJ2-7; no reliable D call. CDR3 length equals 12 residues. The V end was cut by 4 bases, the J end by 6 bases, with 10 bases between. Looked up from germline, CDR1 is MNHEY and CDR2 is SVGAGI. CDR3 DNA sequence: TGTGCCAGCAGTTCCCCCCCCTCCGAGCAGTACTTC. Encoded protein: CASSSPPSEQYF.

This clone has just a few counts. The chain couples TRBV19 to TRBJ1-6; TRBD1 aligns across 9 bases. Germline CDR1 is LNHDA and CDR2 is SQIVND (reference sequence). This CDR3 contains 14 residues. Losses at the gene ends were 4 bases for V and 7 bases for J; bases not matched to a gene: 2. The CDR3 loop reads CASSTGTGNSPLHF. The CDR3 DNA sequence: TGTGCCAGTAGTACCGGGACAGGGAATTCACCCCTCCACTTT.

The CDR3 region is CASSPPYRAYNEQFF. CDR3 sequence (DNA): TGTGCCAGCTCACCACCGTACAGGGCCTACAATGAGCAGTTCTTC. V usage is TRBV18 and J usage is TRBJ2-1; TRBD1 is a possible D gene (6 bases). The germline V and J ends were trimmed by 0 bases and 2 bases, with 8 bases remaining between them. CDR1 and CDR2 from the germline V gene are KGHSH and LQKENI. There are 15 residues in the CDR3.